This T cell receptor beta chain comes out of a study of cytomegalovirus exposure and HLA in healthy donors. J was trimmed by 0 bases and V by 3 bases; bases with no gene match: 5. Germline values: CDR1 LNHDA, CDR2 SQIVND (reference sequence). This CDR3 contains 17 residues. The PCR had 60 Vbeta and 13 Jbeta primers. TCRdb's table, derived via immunoSEQ multiplex PCR, lists solely in-frame clones and lacks some. The profile shows 130,000 or so clones, less than 75% of them singletons. The V and J genes are TRBV19 and TRBJ1-4; 9 bases match TRBD1. Material: PBMCs. The TCR comes from a woman in her 40s in good health and CMV-seropositive. CDR3 sequence reads: CASSMARTGATNEKLFF. The CDR3 DNA reads TGTGCCAGTAGTATGGCAAGGACAGGGGCAACTAATGAAAAACTGTTTTTT.